The entry below gives a single TCR beta chain sequence along with its context. As yet, its antigen is unknown. The data derive from a study of cytomegalovirus exposure and HLA in healthy donors. Whole-study context: Prior work identified 120 million or so unique TCR beta sequences in around 170 million T cells.

This PCR relied on a set of 60 Vbeta primers and 13 Jbeta primers. Profiling relied on immunoSEQ multiplex PCR, and the TCRdb table lists in-frame clones only, not all of them. The sample comprises fewer than 80,000 clones, around three quarters of which are singletons, and 2.5% rests with the top ten. Study outcomes and limitations: Cytomegalovirus status was reportedly diagnosed by the classifier with high specificity and sensitivity. At a 0.05 false discovery rate, a later analysis found over 15,000 TCR beta sequences to be associated with HLA alleles. Likely technical artifact: a cluster of highly shared sequence variants.

The CDR3 is made up of 16 amino acids. Losses at the gene ends were 0 bases for V and 5 bases for J; bases not matched to a gene: 7. Germline V gene sequence: CDR1 MNHNY, CDR2 SVGAGI (reference sequence). This receptor was obtained from a man aged 25 to 40 in good health and CMV-seronegative. The sample was PBMCs. V usage is TRBV6-6 and J usage is TRBJ2-1, with 7 bases aligning to TRBD1. In nucleotides, the CDR3 is TGTGCCAGCAGTTACTCGACAGGGCACGGTCACAATGAGCAGTTCTTC. This codes for CASSYSTGHGHNEQFF.